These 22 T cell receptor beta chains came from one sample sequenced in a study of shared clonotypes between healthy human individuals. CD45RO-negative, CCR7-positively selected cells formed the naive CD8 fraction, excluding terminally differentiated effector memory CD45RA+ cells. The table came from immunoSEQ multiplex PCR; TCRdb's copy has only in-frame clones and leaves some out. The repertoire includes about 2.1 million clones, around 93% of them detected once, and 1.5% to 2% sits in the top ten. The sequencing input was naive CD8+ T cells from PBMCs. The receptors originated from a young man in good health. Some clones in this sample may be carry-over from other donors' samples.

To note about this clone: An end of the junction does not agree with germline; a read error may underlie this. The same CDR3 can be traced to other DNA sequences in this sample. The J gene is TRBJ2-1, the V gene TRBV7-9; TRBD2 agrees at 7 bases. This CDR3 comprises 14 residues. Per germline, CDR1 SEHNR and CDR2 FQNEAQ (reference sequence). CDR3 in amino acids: CASSLAESYNEQFF. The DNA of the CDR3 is TGTGCCAGCAGCCTAGCGGAGTCCTACAATGAGCAGTTCTTC.

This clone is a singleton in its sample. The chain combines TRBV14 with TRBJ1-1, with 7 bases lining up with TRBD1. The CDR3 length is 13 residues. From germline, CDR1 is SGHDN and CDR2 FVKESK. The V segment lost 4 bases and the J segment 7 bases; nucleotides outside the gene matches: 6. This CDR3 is CASSRLQGIEAFF. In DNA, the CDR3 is TGTGCCAGCAGCCGCCTACAGGGGATTGAAGCTTTCTTT. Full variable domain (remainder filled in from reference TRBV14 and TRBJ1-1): EAGVTQFPSHSVIEKGQTVTLRCDPISGHDNLYWYRRVMGKEIKFLLHFVKESKQDESGMPNNRFLAERTGGTYSTLKVQPAELEDSGVYFCASSRLQGIEAFFGQGTRLTVV.

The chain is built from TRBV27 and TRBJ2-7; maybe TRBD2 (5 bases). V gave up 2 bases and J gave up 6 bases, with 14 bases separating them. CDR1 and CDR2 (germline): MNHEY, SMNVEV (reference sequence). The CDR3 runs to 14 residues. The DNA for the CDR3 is TGTGCCAGCAGTTTAAGCGGCCGGGGAGCCGAGCAGTACTTC. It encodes CASSLSGRGAEQYF.

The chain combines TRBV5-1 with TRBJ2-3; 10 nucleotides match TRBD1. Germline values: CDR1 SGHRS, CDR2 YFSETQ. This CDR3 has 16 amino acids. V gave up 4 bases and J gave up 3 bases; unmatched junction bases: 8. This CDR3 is CASSLLDRGLTDTQYF. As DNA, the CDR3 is TGCGCCAGCAGCCTGCTAGACAGGGGGCTTACAGATACGCAGTATTTT.

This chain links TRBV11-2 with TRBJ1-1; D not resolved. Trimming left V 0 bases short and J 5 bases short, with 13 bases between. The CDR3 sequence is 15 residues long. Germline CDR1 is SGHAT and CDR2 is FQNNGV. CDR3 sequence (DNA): TGTGCCAGCAGCTTAGAATGGGCGCCTGTGACTGAAGCTTTCTTT. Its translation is CASSLEWAPVTEAFF.

The DNA for the CDR3 is TGTGCCAGCAGTTGGGCCTCTAACTATGGCTACACCTTC. Translated, it gives CASSWASNYGYTF. The genes are TRBV27 and TRBJ1-2; D uncertain. Germline V gene sequence: CDR1 MNHEY, CDR2 SMNVEV (reference sequence). The CDR3 length is 13 residues. V was pared by 4 bases and J by 0 bases, with 6 bases between.

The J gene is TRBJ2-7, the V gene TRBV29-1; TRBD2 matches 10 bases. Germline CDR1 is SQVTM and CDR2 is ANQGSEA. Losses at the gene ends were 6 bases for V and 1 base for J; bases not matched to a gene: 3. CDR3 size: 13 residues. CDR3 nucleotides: TGCAGCGTATGGACTAGCGGTTCCTACGAGCAGTACTTC. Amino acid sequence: CSVWTSGSYEQYF.

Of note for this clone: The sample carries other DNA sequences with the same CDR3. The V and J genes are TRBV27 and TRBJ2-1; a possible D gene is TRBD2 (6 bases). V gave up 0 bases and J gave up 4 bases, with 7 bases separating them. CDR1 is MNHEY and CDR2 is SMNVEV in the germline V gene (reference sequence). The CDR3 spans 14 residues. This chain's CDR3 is CASSLSGTYNEQFF. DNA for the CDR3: TGTGCCAGCAGTTTATCCGGGACTTACAATGAGCAGTTCTTC.

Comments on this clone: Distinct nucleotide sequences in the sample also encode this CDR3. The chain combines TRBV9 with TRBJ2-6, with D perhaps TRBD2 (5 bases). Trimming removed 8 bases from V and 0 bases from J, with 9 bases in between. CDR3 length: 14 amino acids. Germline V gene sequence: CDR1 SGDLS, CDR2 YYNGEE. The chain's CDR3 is CASRGYSGANVLTF. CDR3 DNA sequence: TGTGCCAGTCGCGGGTACTCTGGGGCCAACGTCCTGACTTTC. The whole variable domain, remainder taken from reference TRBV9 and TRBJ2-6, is DSGVTQTPKHLITATGQRVTLRCSPRSGDLSVYWYQQSLDQGLQFLIQYYNGEERAKGNILERFSAQQFPDLHSELNLSSLELGDSALYFCASRGYSGANVLTFGAGSRLTVL.

CDR3 bases: TGTGCCAGCAGTTTATCTGACAGGGCCACCGGGGAGCTGTTTTTT. Encoded protein: CASSLSDRATGELFF. This chain joins TRBV27 and TRBJ2-2; 7 positions match TRBD1. J gave up 4 bases and V 0 bases, and 2 bases lay outside the gene matches. The CDR3 spans 15 residues. Germline loops: CDR1 MNHEY, CDR2 SMNVEV (reference sequence).

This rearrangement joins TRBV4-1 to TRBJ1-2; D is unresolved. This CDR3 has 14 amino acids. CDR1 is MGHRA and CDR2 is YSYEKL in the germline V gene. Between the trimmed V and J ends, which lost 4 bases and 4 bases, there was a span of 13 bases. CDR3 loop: CASSPKGSVYGYTF. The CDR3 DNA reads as TGCGCCAGCAGCCCGAAAGGGTCGGTCTATGGCTACACCTTC.

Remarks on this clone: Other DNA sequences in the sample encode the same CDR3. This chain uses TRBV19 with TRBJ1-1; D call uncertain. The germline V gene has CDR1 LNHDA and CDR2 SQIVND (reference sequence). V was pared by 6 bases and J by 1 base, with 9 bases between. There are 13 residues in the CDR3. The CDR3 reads CASRTGENTEAFF. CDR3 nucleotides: TGTGCCAGTAGGACCGGGGAGAACACTGAAGCTTTCTTT. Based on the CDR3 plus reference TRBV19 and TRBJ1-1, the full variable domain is DGGITQSPKYLFRKEGQNVTLSCEQNLNHDAMYWYRQDPGQGLRLIYYSQIVNDFQKGDIAEGYSVSREKKESFPLTVTSAQKNPTAFYLCASRTGENTEAFFGQGTRLTVV.

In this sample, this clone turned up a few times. CDR3 coding DNA: TGTGCCAGCAGCGAGACAGGGGGCTTTGGAGCTTTCTTT. Encoded protein: CASSETGGFGAFF. The chain has TRBV28 and TRBJ1-1; TRBD1 matches at 10 bases. Looked up from germline, CDR1 is MDHEN and CDR2 is SYDVKM. This CDR3 has 13 amino acids. Trimming cost V 6 bases and J 10 bases; bases outside gene matches: 8.

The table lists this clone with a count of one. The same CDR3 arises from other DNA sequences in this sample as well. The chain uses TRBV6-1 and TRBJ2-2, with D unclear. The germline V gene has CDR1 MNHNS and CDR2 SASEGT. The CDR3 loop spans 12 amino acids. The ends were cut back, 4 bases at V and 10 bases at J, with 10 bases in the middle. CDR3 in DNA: TGTGCCAGCAGTGTTGGCATCCTGGAGCTGTTTTTT. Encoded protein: CASSVGILELFF.

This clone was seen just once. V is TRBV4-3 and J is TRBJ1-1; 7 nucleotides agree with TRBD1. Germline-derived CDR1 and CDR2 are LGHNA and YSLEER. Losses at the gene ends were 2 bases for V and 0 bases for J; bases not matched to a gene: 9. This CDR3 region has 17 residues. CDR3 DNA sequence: TGCGCCAGCAGCCAAAGAGGTACCGGGACAGTGAACACTGAAGCTTTCTTT. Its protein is CASSQRGTGTVNTEAFF.

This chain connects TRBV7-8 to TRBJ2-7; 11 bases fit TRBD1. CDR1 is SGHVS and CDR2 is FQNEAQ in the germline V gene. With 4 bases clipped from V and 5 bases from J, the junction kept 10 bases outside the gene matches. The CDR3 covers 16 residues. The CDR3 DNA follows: TGTGCCAGCAGCTCGATTGGACAGGGGGCTTTCAACGAGCAGTACTTC. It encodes CASSSIGQGAFNEQYF.

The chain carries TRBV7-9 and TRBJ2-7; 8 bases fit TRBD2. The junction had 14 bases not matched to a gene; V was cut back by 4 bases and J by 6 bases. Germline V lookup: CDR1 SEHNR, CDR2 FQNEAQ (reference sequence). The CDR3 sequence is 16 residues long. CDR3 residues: CASSSPGRSGSSEQYF. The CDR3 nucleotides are TGTGCCAGCAGCTCCCCCGGCAGGAGCGGGAGTTCCGAGCAGTACTTC.

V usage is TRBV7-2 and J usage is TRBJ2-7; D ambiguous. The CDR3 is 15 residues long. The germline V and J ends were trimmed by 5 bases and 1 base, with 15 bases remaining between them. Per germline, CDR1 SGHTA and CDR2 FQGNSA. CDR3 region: CASSPGWSVSYEQYF. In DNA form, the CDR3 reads TGTGCCAGCAGCCCAGGTTGGTCGGTTTCCTACGAGCAGTACTTC.

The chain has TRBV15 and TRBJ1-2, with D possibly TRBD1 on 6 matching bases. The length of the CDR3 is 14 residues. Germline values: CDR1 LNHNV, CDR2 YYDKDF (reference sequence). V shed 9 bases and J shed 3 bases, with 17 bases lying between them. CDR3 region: CATHRGTPDYGYTF. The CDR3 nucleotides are TGTGCCACTCATAGGGGGACGCCTGACTATGGCTACACCTTC.

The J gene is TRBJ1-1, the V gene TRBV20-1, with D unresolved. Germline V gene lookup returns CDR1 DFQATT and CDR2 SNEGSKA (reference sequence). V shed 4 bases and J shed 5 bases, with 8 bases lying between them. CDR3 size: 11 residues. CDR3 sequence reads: CSATGWTEAFF. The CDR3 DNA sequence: TGCAGTGCTACTGGGTGGACTGAAGCTTTCTTT.

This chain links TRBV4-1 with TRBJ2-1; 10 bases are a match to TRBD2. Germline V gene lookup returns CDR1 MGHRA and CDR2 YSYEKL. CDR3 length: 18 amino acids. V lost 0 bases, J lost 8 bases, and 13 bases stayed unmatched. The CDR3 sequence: CASSQDWRGSGRSYEQFF. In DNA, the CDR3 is TGCGCCAGCAGCCAAGACTGGCGAGGTAGCGGGAGGAGCTATGAGCAGTTCTTC.

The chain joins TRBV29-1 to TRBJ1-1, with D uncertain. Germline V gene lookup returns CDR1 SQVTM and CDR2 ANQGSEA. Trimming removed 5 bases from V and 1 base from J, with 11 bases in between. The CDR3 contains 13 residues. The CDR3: CSVTDGENTEAFF. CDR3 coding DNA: TGCAGCGTTACGGACGGGGAGAACACTGAAGCTTTCTTT.